The clone carrying this T cell receptor beta chain has a single count. This CDR3 region has 17 residues. TCRdb passed the RACE reads through MiXCR, listing each CDR3 protein once. Of more than 35,000 distinct CDR3 sequences in the sample, roughly 13% were seen once. The data belong to a study of human T cells and chemical hapten exposure. Time point meaning: patch test 3, about 24 weeks after DPC sensitization. Treatment in this sample: therapeutic diphenylcyclopropenone sensitization with weekly scalp DPC. Total RNA was extracted from unfractionated whole blood. The sequence was collected from a woman in her thirties or forties with alopecia areata. Some clones in this sample may be carry-over from other donors' samples. The input for sequencing was whole blood, taken in connection with sensitization to the hapten diphenylcyclopropenone (DPC). The chain recombines TRBV21-1 with TRBJ1-6; TRBD1 reflects the table's D call only, with no check against the DNA. TRBV21-1 is marked as a pseudogene. The CDR3 spells CASSNGQGGLANSPLHF. In nucleotides, the CDR3 is TGTGCCAGCAGCAATGGACAGGGGGGATTAGCTAATTCACCCCTCCACTTT.